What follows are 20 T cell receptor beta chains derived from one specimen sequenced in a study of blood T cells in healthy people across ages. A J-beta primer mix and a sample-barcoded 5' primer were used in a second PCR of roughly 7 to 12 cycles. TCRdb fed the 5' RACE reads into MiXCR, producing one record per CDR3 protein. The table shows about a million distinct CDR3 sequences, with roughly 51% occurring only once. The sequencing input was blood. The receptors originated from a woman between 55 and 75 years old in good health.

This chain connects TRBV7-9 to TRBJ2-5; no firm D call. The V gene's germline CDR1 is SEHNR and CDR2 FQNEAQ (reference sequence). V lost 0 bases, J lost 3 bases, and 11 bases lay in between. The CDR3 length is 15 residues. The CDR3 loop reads CASSLAGRQEETQYF. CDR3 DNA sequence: TGTGCCAGCAGCTTAGCTGGTCGGCAAGAAGAGACCCAGTACTTC.

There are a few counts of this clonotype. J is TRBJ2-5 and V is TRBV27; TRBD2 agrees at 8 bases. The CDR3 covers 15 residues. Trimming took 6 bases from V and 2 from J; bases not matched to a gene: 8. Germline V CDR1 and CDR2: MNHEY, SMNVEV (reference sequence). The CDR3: CASSGTRGRQETQYF. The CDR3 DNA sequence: TGTGCCAGCAGCGGGACTAGGGGAAGACAAGAGACCCAGTACTTC.

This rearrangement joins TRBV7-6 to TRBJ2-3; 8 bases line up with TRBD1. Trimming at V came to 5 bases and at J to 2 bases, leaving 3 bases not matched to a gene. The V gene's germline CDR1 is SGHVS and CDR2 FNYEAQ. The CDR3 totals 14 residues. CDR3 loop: CASSRTGNTDTQYF. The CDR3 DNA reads TGTGCCAGCAGCCGGACAGGGAACACAGATACGCAGTATTTT.

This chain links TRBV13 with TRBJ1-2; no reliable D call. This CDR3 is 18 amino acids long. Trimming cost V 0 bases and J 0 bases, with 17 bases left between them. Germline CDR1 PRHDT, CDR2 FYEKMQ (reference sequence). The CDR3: CASSLGFPGSTPNYGYTF. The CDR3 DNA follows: TGTGCCAGCAGCTTAGGGTTCCCCGGGAGCACACCTAACTATGGCTACACCTTC.

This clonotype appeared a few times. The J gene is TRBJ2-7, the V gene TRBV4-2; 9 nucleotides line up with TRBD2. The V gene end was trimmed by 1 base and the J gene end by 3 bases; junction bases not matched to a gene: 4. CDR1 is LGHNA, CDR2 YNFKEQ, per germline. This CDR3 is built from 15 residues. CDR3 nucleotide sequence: TGTGCCAGCAGCCAAGGCGGGAGGGCCGTCTACGAGCAGTACTTC. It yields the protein CASSQGGRAVYEQYF.

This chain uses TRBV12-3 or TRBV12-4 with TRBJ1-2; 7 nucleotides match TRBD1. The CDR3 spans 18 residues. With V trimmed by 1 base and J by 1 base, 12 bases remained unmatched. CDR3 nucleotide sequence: TGTGCCAGCAGTTTAGTCGCGACAGGGTTCCCTCTTAACTATGGCTACACCTTC. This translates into CASSLVATGFPLNYGYTF.

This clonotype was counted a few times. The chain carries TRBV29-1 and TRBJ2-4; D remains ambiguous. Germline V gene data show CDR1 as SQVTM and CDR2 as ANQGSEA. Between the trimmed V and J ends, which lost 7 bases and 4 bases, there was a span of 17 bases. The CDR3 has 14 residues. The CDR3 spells CSGVPSGAKNIQYF. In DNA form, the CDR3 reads TGCAGCGGAGTCCCCAGTGGTGCGAAAAACATTCAGTACTTC.

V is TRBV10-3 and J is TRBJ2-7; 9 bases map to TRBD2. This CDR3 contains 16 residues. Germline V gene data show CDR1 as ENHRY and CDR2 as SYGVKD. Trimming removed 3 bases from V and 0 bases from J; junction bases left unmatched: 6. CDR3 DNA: TGTGCCATCAGTGATACTAGCGGGTTAAGCTCCTACGAGCAGTACTTC. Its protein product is CAISDTSGLSSYEQYF.

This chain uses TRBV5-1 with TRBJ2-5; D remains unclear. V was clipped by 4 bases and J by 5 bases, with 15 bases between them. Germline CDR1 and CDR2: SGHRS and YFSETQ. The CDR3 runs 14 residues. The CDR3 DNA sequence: TGCGCCAGCAGCCCGGTAGGGTTAACGGAGACCCAGTACTTC. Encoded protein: CASSPVGLTETQYF. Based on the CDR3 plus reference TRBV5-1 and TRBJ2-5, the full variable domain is KAGVTQTPRYLIKTRGQQVTLSCSPISGHRSVSWYQQTPGQGLQFLFEYFSETQRNKGNFPGRFSGRQFSNSRSEMNVSTLELGDSALYLCASSPVGLTETQYFGPGTRLLVL.

The CDR3 loop reads CASSTGQLKQFF. DNA for the CDR3: TGTGCCAGCAGCACGGGACAGCTGAAGCAGTTCTTC. The rearrangement joins TRBV28 to TRBJ2-1; 7 nucleotides align to TRBD1. The V segment lost 6 bases and the J segment 11 bases; nucleotides outside the gene matches: 7. From germline, CDR1 is MDHEN and CDR2 SYDVKM. This CDR3 has 12 amino acids.

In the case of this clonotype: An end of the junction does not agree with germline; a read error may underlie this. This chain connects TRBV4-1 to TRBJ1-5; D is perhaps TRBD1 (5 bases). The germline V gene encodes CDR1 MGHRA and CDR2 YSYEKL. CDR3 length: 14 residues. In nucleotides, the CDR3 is TGCGCCAGCAGCCAAGTGGCAGGGCTTCAGCCCCGGCATTTT. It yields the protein CASSQVAGLQPRHF.

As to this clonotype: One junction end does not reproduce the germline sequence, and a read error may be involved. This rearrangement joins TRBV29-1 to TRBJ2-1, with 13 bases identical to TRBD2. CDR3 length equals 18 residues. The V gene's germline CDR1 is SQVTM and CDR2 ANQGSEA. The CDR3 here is CSVESPLAGGPSYNAQFF. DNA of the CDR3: TGCAGCGTTGAGTCCCCACTAGCGGGAGGGCCTTCCTACAATGCGCAGTTCTTC.

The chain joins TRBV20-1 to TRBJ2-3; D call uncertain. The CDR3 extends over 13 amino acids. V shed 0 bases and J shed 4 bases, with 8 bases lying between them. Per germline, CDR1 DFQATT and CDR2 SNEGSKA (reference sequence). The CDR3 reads CSARDVSADTQYF. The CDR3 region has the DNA TGCAGTGCTAGAGATGTGAGCGCAGATACGCAGTATTTT.

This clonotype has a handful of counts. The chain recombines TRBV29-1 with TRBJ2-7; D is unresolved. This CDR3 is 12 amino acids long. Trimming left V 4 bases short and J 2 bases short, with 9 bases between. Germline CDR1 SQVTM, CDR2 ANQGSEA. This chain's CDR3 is CSVVAPTYEQYF. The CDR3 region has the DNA TGCAGCGTTGTGGCGCCTACCTACGAGCAGTACTTC.

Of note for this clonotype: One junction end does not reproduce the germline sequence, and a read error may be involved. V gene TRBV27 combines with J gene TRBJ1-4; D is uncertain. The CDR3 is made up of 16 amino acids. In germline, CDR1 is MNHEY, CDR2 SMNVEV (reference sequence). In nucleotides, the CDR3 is TGTGCCAGCAGTTTATCTTGGCAGCAGTTTAATGAAGAACTGTTTTTT. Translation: CASSLSWQQFNEELFF.

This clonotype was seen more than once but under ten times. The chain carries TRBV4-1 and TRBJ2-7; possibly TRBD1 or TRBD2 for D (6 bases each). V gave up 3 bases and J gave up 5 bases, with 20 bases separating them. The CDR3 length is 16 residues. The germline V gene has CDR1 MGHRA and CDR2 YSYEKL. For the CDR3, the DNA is TGCGCCAGCAGCCATCTCGGGGGCCTTCTCGGGGACGAGCAGTACTTC. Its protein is CASSHLGGLLGDEQYF.

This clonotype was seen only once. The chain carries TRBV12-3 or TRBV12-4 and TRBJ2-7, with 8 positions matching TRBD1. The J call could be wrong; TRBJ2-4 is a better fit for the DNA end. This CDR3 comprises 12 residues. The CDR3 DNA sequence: TGTGCCAGCAGGAGGACAGGGTCCATTCAGTACTTC. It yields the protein CASRRTGSIQYF.

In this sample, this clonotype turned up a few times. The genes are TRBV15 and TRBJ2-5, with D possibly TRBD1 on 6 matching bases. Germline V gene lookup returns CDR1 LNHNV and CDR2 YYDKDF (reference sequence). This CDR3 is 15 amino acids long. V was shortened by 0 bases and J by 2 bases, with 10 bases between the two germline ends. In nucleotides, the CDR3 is TGTGCCACCAGCAGAGATCGGGGACATCAAGAGACCCAGTACTTC. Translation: CATSRDRGHQETQYF.

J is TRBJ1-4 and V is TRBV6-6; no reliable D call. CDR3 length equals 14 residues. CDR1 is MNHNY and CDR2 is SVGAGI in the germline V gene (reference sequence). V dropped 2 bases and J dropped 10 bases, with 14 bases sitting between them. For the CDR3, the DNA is TGTGCCAGCAGTTACGGGGAAGTAGGTGGAAAACTGTTTTTT. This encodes CASSYGEVGGKLFF.

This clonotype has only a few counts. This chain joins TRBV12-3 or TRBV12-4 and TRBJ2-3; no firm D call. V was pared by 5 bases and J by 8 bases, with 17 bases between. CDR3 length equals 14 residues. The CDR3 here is CASSPGPQGRTQYF. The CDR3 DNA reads TGTGCCAGCAGTCCGGGTCCCCAAGGGCGTACGCAGTATTTT.